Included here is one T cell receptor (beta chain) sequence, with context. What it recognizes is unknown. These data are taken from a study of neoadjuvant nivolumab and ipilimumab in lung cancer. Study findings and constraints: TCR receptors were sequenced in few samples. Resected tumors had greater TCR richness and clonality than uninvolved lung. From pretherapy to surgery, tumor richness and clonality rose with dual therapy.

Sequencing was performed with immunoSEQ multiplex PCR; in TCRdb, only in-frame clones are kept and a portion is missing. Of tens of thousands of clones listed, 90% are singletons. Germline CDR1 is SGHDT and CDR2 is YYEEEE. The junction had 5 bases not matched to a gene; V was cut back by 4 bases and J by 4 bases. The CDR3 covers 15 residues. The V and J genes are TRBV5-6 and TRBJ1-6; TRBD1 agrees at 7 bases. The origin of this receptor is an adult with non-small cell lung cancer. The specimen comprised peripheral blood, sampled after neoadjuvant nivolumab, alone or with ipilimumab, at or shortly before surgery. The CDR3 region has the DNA TGTGCCAGCAGCGTCCGGGACAGTTATAATTCACCCCTCCACTTT. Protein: CASSVRDSYNSPLHF.